Each of the 20 T cell receptor beta chains below was sequenced from the same sample in a study of T cells in Graves' hyperthyroidism and ophthalmopathy. Amplification yielded TCR beta CDR3 regions, with RNA transcripts as the source. HTBI primers were used for first-round RT-PCR of the TCR CDR3. TCRdb redid the calling of the multiplex PCR reads with MiXCR, one entry per CDR3 protein. In the table there are approximately 560,000 distinct CDR3 sequences, 15% to 19% of which are singletons. Sequencing was carried out using blood. The origin of the receptors is a woman under 40 with Graves' hyperthyroidism.

A few counts support this clonotype. The V and J genes are TRBV13 and TRBJ2-2; 10 positions agree with TRBD2. Germline V gene data show CDR1 as PRHDT and CDR2 as FYEKMQ (reference sequence). The J segment lost 0 bases and the V segment lost 2 bases, leaving 9 bases of the junction unmatched. The length of the CDR3 is 19 residues. CDR3 bases: TGTGCCAGCAGCTTAAGGCTAGCGGGAGCCCCTGCGAACACCGGGGAGCTGTTTTTT. Encoded protein: CASSLRLAGAPANTGELFF.

This clonotype has ten or more counts. The chain has TRBV28 and TRBJ1-2; TRBD1 is a possible D gene (5 bases). Germline CDR1 is MDHEN and CDR2 is SYDVKM. The CDR3 is 19 amino acids. V was pared by 3 bases and J by 0 bases, with 23 bases between. In DNA form, the CDR3 reads TGTGCCAGCAGTTTCCCGCTAGGGCAGGCCGGGGGTGCTAACTATGGCTACACCTTC. Amino acids: CASSFPLGQAGGANYGYTF.

The chain uses TRBV10-3 and TRBJ2-7, with 10 bases that match TRBD2. V was pared by 3 bases and J by 4 bases, with 6 bases of the junction left unmatched. The CDR3 length is 15 residues. Germline loops: CDR1 ENHRY, CDR2 SYGVKD. The CDR3: CAISDLRTSGYEQYF. The CDR3 region has the DNA TGTGCCATCAGTGACCTACGGACTAGCGGTTACGAGCAGTACTTC.

V is TRBV11-2 and J is TRBJ1-4, with TRBD1 matching over 7 bases. Germline CDR1 is SGHAT and CDR2 is FQNNGV. V was clipped by 6 bases and J by 8 bases; unmatched bases: 12. There are 15 residues in the CDR3. CDR3 in amino acids: CASSGTATFSEKLFF. The CDR3 DNA reads as TGTGCCAGCAGTGGGACAGCCACTTTTTCCGAAAAACTGTTTTTT. Filled out from reference TRBV11-2 and TRBJ1-4, the complete variable domain reads EAGVAQSPRYKIIEKRQSVAFWCNPISGHATLYWYQQILGQGPKLLIQFQNNGVVDDSQLPKDRFSAERLKGVDSTLKIQPAKLEDSAVYLCASSGTATFSEKLFFGSGTQLSVL.

This clonotype was seen repeatedly, ten times or more. The V and J genes are TRBV7-9 and TRBJ2-3, with D tentatively TRBD1 (5 bases). Germline CDR1 SEHNR, CDR2 FQNEAQ (reference sequence). CDR3 length: 16 residues. With 5 bases removed from V and 0 bases from J, the gap between germline ends came to 15 bases. The CDR3 reads CASSPPQGASTDTQYF. As DNA, the CDR3 is TGTGCCAGCAGCCCCCCCCAGGGCGCCAGCACAGATACGCAGTATTTT.

This clonotype appeared a few times. The chain employs TRBV19 and TRBJ2-5; a weak D match, TRBD2 (7 bases). The CDR3 totals 13 residues. Germline values: CDR1 LNHDA, CDR2 SQIVND (reference sequence). With 8 bases removed from V and 5 bases from J, the gap between germline ends came to 15 bases. The CDR3 DNA reads as TGTGCCAGTGGGATGGGGGGGCTGGAGACCCAGTACTTC. It translates to CASGMGGLETQYF.

Details on this clonotype: Being one base from a much bigger clone, this may be a read error. The V call is TRBV29-1, the J call TRBJ2-3; 8 bases are a match to TRBD1. Germline V gives CDR1 SQVTM, CDR2 ANQGSEA. The CDR3 is 13 residues long. V was pared by 4 bases and J by 6 bases, with 6 bases of the junction left unmatched. This chain's CDR3 is CSVGAGGLDTQYF. The CDR3 nucleotides are TGCAGCGTTGGCGCAGGGGGCTTGGATACGCAGTATTTT.

There are a few counts of this clonotype. This chain links TRBV20-1 with TRBJ2-7; TRBD1 agrees at 10 bases. From germline, CDR1 is DFQATT and CDR2 SNEGSKA (reference sequence). The CDR3 has 14 amino acids. The V and J ends lost 1 base and 2 bases, in that order; junction bases with no gene match: 2. CDR3 sequence: CSARGGQGTYEQYF. The CDR3 DNA follows: TGCAGTGCTAGAGGGGGACAGGGGACCTACGAGCAGTACTTC.

The rearrangement uses TRBV20-1 and TRBJ2-1; tentative D call: TRBD2 (6 bases). The V and J ends lost 3 bases and 3 bases respectively, with 15 bases between them. Germline CDR1 reads DFQATT; CDR2 reads SNEGSKA (reference sequence). The CDR3 runs to 15 residues. CDR3: CSASDAGLNYNEQFF. CDR3 coding DNA: TGCAGTGCTAGTGACGCGGGACTCAACTACAATGAGCAGTTCTTC.

The chain couples TRBV7-9 to TRBJ1-1, with D possibly being TRBD1 (5 bases). Germline V gene lookup returns CDR1 SEHNR and CDR2 FQNEAQ (reference sequence). The CDR3 contains 13 residues. Between the trimmed V and J ends, which lost 7 bases and 7 bases, there was a span of 16 bases. The DNA of the CDR3 is TGTGCCAGCACCAGTCCGGGGGTCGGTGAAGCTTTCTTT. Translation: CASTSPGVGEAFF.

This clonotype occurred many times. V gene TRBV7-2 combines with J gene TRBJ2-3; 9 bases align to TRBD1. V shed 4 bases and J 3 bases; nucleotides not matched to a gene: 5. CDR3 length: 15 residues. Germline-derived CDR1 and CDR2 are SGHTA and FQGNSA. CDR3 bases: TGTGCCAGCAGCTCTGGGACAGGGATAACAGATACGCAGTATTTT. This translates into CASSSGTGITDTQYF.

This clonotype was recorded many times. The chain carries TRBV12-5 and TRBJ1-1, with TRBD1 matching 9 bases. CDR3 length: 17 residues. The V segment lost 2 bases and the J segment 1 base; nucleotides outside the gene matches: 8. The germline gives CDR1 LGHNT, CDR2 FRNRAP. The CDR3 protein is CASGLILSGQGNTEAFF. CDR3 sequence (DNA): TGTGCTAGTGGTTTGATCCTGTCGGGACAGGGGAACACTGAAGCTTTCTTT.

This clonotype was seen more than once but under ten times. Given a much more abundant clone one base away, this may be a read error. The chain carries TRBV12-3 or TRBV12-4 and TRBJ1-2; 8 bases line up with TRBD1. J gave up 3 bases and V 5 bases, and 8 bases lay outside the gene matches. CDR3 length equals 15 residues. CDR3 sequence (DNA): TGTGCCAGCAGTCCTAGACAGGGGACCTACTATGGCTACACCTTC. Protein: CASSPRQGTYYGYTF.

The V gene is TRBV4-3, the J gene TRBJ2-3, with 10 bases identical to TRBD1. With 3 bases clipped from V and 3 bases from J, the junction kept 6 bases outside the gene matches. The CDR3 runs 16 residues. Germline V CDR1 and CDR2: LGHNA, YSLEER. DNA for the CDR3: TGCGCCAGCAGCCACTGGGACAGGGGAGGGACAGATACGCAGTATTTT. The encoded protein is CASSHWDRGGTDTQYF.

Many counts were recorded for this clonotype. This chain links TRBV6-5 with TRBJ1-6; a weak D match, TRBD1 (5 bases). This CDR3 region has 16 residues. The germline V gene encodes CDR1 MNHEY and CDR2 SVGAGI. Between the trimmed V and J ends, which lost 2 bases and 0 bases, there was a span of 8 bases. CDR3: CASSYGTTSYNSPLHF. CDR3 bases: TGTGCCAGCAGTTACGGGACCACCTCCTATAATTCACCCCTCCACTTT.

This clonotype has a count of ten or more. The chain has TRBV5-6 and TRBJ2-1; tentative D call: TRBD2 (6 bases). Trimming left V 4 bases short and J 4 bases short, with 12 bases between. The CDR3 totals 14 residues. CDR1 is SGHDT, CDR2 YYEEEE, per germline. CDR3 loop: CASSTEGLYNEQFF. The DNA for the CDR3 is TGTGCCAGCAGCACGGAGGGACTGTACAATGAGCAGTTCTTC.

Many counts were recorded for this clonotype. The gene calls are TRBV5-5 and TRBJ2-7, with no clear D. This CDR3 has 15 residues. Germline V gene data show CDR1 as SGHKS and CDR2 as YYEKEE (reference sequence). V was trimmed by 1 base and J by 0 bases, leaving 11 bases between them. The CDR3 DNA is TGTGCCAGCAGCTTGTACGGCGGACGCTCCTACGAGCAGTACTTC. Translated, it gives CASSLYGGRSYEQYF.

Concerning this clonotype: Just one base apart from a much larger clone, this may be a read error. The chain is built from TRBV6-5 and TRBJ1-5; a possible D gene is TRBD1 (6 bases). V lost 4 bases, J lost 5 bases, and 9 bases lay in between. There are 13 residues in the CDR3. CDR1 and CDR2 (germline): MNHEY, SVGAGI. CDR3: CASSSQGYQPQHF. CDR3 coding DNA: TGTGCCAGCAGTTCACAGGGTTATCAGCCCCAGCATTTT.

This chain connects TRBV6-2 or TRBV6-3 to TRBJ1-5; D is ambiguous. The CDR3 is made up of 13 amino acids. V dropped 7 bases and J dropped 9 bases, with 16 bases sitting between them. CDR1 and CDR2 from the germline V gene are MNHEY and SVGEGT. CDR3 bases: TGTGCCAGCACCGCAATGCAATATCTGCCCCAGCATTTT. Its protein product is CASTAMQYLPQHF.

The V and J genes are TRBV5-6 and TRBJ2-3, with 9 bases aligning to TRBD2. Trimming took 5 bases from V and 4 from J; bases not matched to a gene: 11. This CDR3 comprises 16 residues. The germline gives CDR1 SGHDT, CDR2 YYEEEE. This CDR3 reads CASRTSGKHISDTQYF. As DNA, the CDR3 is TGTGCCAGCAGGACTAGCGGAAAACATATCTCAGATACGCAGTATTTT.